The source of this T cell receptor (beta chain) is a study of T cells after yellow fever vaccination (dated by TCRdb to the late 2010s). In the study overall: The SMART-Seq v4 Ultra Low Input RNA kit was used to prepare libraries from fractions with low cell numbers. Blood was collected at multiple timepoints before and after primary and secondary immunization, and bulk PBMC replicates and cell subsets were isolated. Two healthy male donors, one aged 18 to 30 and one aged 30 to 40 years, made up the cohort. To track T-cell clones before and after primary and booster YFV17D yellow fever vaccination, bulk TCR alpha and beta repertoires were sequenced longitudinally.

As regards this clonotype: There is no known antigen for this receptor. No per-base quality is available; no much larger clone lies one base away.

The germline V gene supplies CDR1 MDHEN and CDR2 SYDVKM. Reading from cysteine to phenylalanine, the CDR3 counts 15 amino acids. Solely the CDR3 DNA is kept, with 45 bases framed from the first base. Germline trimming: 5 bases from V, 1 base from J; junction bases outside gene matches: 2. Paper-wide results and their limitations: A small fraction of clonotypes showed up in both the CD4 and CD8 compartments, probably as a result of convergent recombination. The secondary T-cell response was found to be weaker but faster than the primary response, with a peak reached on day 5 rather than on day 15. After the booster, most of the clones that had expanded following primary vaccination were detected again (roughly 96% of CD4 and roughly nine tenths of CD8), which suggests that memory was broadly maintained. The study included only a couple of donors, which limits how far the findings can be generalized. FACS-sorted repertoires could contain abundant contaminating clonotypes from the bulk population, so computational filtering was required.

The data were produced on an Illumina NovaSeq 6000. TCR cDNA was synthesized by 5'RACE template switching, through which a universal primer site and unique molecular identifiers were introduced. cDNA synthesis was primed from both the TCR alpha and TCR beta constant segments. Two PCR steps were used to amplify libraries, with sample barcodes and sequencing adapters being added in the second step. Sequencing of the libraries was done on either Illumina HiSeq 2500 (2x100 bp) or NovaSeq (2x150 bp). In the authors' own workflow: MIGEC was used to demultiplex reads and collapse the reads into UMI consensus sequences, and MiXCR was used for V(D)J alignment. Using edgeR on replicate PBMC samples, clonotypes were called vaccine-responding if FDR was below 0.01 and the log2 fold change was above 5 up to day 15. Each bulk clonotype was labeled CD4 or CD8 based on which sequenced repertoire, CD4 or CD8, contained the clonotype at higher abundance. TCRdb applied fastp at Q25 and MiXCR to the public reads, then kept only in-frame beta chains. One record per CDR3 amino acid sequence lists the most common genes and DNA. These V and J calls originate from TCRdb's pipeline instead of the authors' own analysis. Here the sample has 340,000 or so distinct CDR3 sequences; roughly an eighth occur a single time. Clones ranked in the top ten supply around 3% of the sample.

This specimen's treatment or condition label, interpreted: live attenuated yellow fever vaccine strain. A standard Ficoll-Paque protocol was used to isolate PBMCs from peripheral blood. Dynabeads CD4 and CD8 positive selection kits were used to isolate the CD4 and CD8 T-cell fractions. RNA was extracted with TriZol from bulk PBMCs, CD4 and CD8 fractions, and dextramer-positive and dextramer-negative fractions. The sequence joins TRBV28 to TRBJ2-2; TRBD2 lines up with 9 middle nucleotides. The specimen comprised CD4+ T cells sorted from PBMCs, sampled 15 days after the yellow fever booster vaccination. The sequence came from a man between 18 and 29 years old who received the YFV17D yellow fever vaccine. The nucleotide sequence is given as TGTGCCAGCAGTCGGACTAGCGAGAACACCGGGGAGCTGTTTTTT. Its protein reads: CASSRTSENTGELFF. Reference TRBV28 and TRBJ2-2 proteins supply the regions before and after the CDR3; the full variable domain is: DVKVTQSSRYLVKRTGEKVFLECVQDMDHENMFWYRQDPGLGLRLIYFSYDVKMKEKGDIPEGYSVSREKKERFSLILESASTNQTSMYLCASSRTSENTGELFFGEGSRLTVL.